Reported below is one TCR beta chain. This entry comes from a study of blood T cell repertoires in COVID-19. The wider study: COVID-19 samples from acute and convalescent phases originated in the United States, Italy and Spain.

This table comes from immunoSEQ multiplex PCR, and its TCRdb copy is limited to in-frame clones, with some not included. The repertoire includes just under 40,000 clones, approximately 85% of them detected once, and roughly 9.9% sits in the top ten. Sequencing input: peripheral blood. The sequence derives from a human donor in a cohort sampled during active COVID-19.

The CDR3 reads CASSVGGAGLDTEAFF. As DNA, the CDR3 is TGTGCCAGCAGCGTAGGGGGCGCGGGGTTGGACACTGAAGCTTTCTTT. The chain combines TRBV9 with TRBJ1-1; possible D gene TRBD1, 5 bases. In germline, CDR1 is SGDLS, CDR2 YYNGEE. The V gene lost 0 bases and the J gene lost 3 bases, with 15 bases spanning the gap. The CDR3 sequence is 16 residues long.